This T cell receptor beta chain was obtained from a study of blood T cell repertoires in COVID-19. As for the study in general: Donors in the United States, Italy and Spain gave samples during acute or convalescent COVID-19. PBMCs, B-cell-depleted T cells, or T cells were the source of the cDNA or gDNA that made up the material.

Study processing details: Amplification of reference gene primers provided the estimated nucleated cell counts. Assay used: immunoSEQ multiplex PCR; TCRdb lists only in-frame clones, some missing. V and J calls and clone size come straight from that table; D and trimming were deduced from the DNA. The sample has 300,000 to 450,000 clones, over 75% seen once. This clone was seen once. Enrolled during active infection, Seattle patients were then followed longitudinally. V lost 3 bases, J lost 5 bases, and 16 bases lay in between. Germline CDR1 and CDR2: LGHDT and YNNKEL (reference sequence). This CDR3 has 15 residues.

Sequencing was performed on peripheral blood. The TCR was taken from a woman aged 55 to 70 with COVID-19, enrolled during active disease. V is TRBV3-1 (or the pseudogene TRBV3-2) and J is TRBJ1-2; D is undetermined. The CDR3 sequence: CASSQGGSPGYGYTF. CDR3 sequence (DNA): TGTGCCAGCAGCCAGGGCGGGAGCCCTGGGTATGGCTACACCTTC.